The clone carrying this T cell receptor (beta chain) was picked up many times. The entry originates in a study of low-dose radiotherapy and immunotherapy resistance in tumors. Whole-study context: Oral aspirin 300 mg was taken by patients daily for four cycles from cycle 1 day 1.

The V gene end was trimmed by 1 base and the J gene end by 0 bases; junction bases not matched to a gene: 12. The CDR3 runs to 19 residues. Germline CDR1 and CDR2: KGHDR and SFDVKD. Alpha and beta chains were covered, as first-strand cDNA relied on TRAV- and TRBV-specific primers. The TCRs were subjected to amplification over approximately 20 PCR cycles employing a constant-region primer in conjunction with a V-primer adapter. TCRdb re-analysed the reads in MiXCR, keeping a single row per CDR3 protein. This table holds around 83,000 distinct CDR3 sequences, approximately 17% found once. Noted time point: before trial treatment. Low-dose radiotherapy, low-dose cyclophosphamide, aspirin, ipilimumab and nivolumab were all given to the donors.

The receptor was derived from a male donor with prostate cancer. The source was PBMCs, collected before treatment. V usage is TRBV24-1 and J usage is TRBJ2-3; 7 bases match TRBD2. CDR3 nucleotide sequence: TGTGCCACCAGTGATTTAATTCGGAGTTCTAGCGGAAGCACAGATACGCAGTATTTT. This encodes CATSDLIRSSSGSTDTQYF.